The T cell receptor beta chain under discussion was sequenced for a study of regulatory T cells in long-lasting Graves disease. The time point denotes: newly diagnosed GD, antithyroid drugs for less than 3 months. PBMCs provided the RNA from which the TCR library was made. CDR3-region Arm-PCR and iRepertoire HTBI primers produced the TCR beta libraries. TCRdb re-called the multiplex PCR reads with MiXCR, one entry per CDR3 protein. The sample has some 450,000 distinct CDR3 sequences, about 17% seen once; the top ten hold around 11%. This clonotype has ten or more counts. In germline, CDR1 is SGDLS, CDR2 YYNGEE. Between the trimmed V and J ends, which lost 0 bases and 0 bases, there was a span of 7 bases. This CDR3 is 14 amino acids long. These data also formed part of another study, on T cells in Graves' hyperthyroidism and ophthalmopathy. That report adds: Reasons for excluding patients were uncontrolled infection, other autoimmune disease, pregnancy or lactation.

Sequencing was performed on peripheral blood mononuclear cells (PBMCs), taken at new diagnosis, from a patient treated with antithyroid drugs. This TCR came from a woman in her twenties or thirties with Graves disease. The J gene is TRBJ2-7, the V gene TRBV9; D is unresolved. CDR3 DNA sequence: TGTGCCAGCAGCGTAGATCCAGCCTCCTACGAGCAGTACTTC. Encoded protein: CASSVDPASYEQYF.